Each of the 7 T cell receptor beta chains below was sequenced from the same sample in a study of blood T cells in healthy people across ages. Combining a sample-barcoded 5' primer with a J-beta primer mix, a second PCR ran for about 7 to 12 cycles. TCRdb re-analysed the 5' RACE reads in MiXCR, keeping a single row per CDR3 protein. This sample has 700,000 or so distinct CDR3 sequences, with 40% to 45% found just once. Sequencing input: blood. Receptors were obtained from a man older than 75 in good health.

The V gene is TRBV6-2 or TRBV6-3, the J gene TRBJ2-7; 7 bases match TRBD2. V lost 2 bases to trimming and J lost 4 bases; unmatched junction nucleotides: 11. Germline V gene data show CDR1 as MNHEY and CDR2 as SVGEGT. This CDR3 is 16 amino acids long. The CDR3 DNA follows: TGTGCCAGCAGTTACCCCGTCGGCGGGAGTGGGTACGAGCAGTACTTC. This encodes CASSYPVGGSGYEQYF.

The chain couples TRBV7-2 to TRBJ2-5, with 9 bases fitting TRBD2. Germline CDR1 SGHTA, CDR2 FQGNSA. There are 15 residues in the CDR3. Germline trimming cut 7 bases from V and 3 bases from J; bases unmatched to any gene: 9. CDR3 region: CASTSPGLAKETQYF. The CDR3 region has the DNA TGTGCCAGCACCTCTCCGGGACTAGCCAAAGAGACCCAGTACTTC.

This clonotype was seen only a few times. V gene TRBV5-1 combines with J gene TRBJ1-1; D may be TRBD1 (5 bases). This CDR3 region has 15 residues. Germline CDR1 reads SGHRS; CDR2 reads YFSETQ. V was pared by 0 bases and J by 0 bases, with 9 bases between. The CDR3 sequence: CASSLAGGLNTEAFF. CDR3 nucleotides: TGCGCCAGCAGCTTGGCGGGGGGGTTGAACACTGAAGCTTTCTTT.

A few counts support this clonotype. The V gene is TRBV29-1, the J gene TRBJ2-2; D not certain. CDR1 SQVTM and CDR2 ANQGSEA come from the germline V gene. Trimming shortened V by 6 bases and J by 1 base, and 12 bases separated the two germline ends. CDR3 length: 14 residues. The CDR3 nucleotides are TGCAGCGTCCGGACCGACTGGAACACCGGGGAGCTGTTTTTT. Its protein is CSVRTDWNTGELFF.

The gene calls are TRBV18 and TRBJ1-1, with D unclear. In germline, CDR1 is KGHSH, CDR2 LQKENI. Trimming removed 6 bases from V and 1 base from J, with 15 bases in between. This CDR3 contains 15 residues. The CDR3 DNA follows: TGTGCCAGCTCTGTCCAGGAGGGCGCGAACACTGAAGCTTTCTTT. The encoded protein is CASSVQEGANTEAFF.

This clonotype has just a few counts. CDR3 DNA: TGCAGTGCTAGAGATCTAGGGACAACCCGAACGACTGAAGCTTTCTTT. It is translated as CSARDLGTTRTTEAFF. This rearrangement joins TRBV20-1 to TRBJ1-1; D may be TRBD1 (6 bases). The germline V gene encodes CDR1 DFQATT and CDR2 SNEGSKA (reference sequence). The V end was cut by 0 bases, the J end by 5 bases, with 19 bases between. This CDR3 region has 16 residues.

This clonotype was seen a few times. The chain has TRBV6-1 and TRBJ2-1; 9 bases match TRBD2. The CDR3 is 14 residues long. The germline V gene has CDR1 MNHNS and CDR2 SASEGT. Unmatched junction bases numbered 2, after V lost 2 bases and J lost 6 bases. For the CDR3, the DNA is TGTGCCAGCAGTGAACTAGCGGGGAGCAATGAGCAGTTCTTC. Residues: CASSELAGSNEQFF.